Presented here are 30 T cell receptor beta chains from one specimen sequenced in a study of CD8 T cells in ankylosing spondylitis. Study results and caveats: Within ankylosing spondylitis blood, a TCR beta motif made up of roughly eight highly homologous variants appeared to be characteristic.

What these receptors recognize is not known. TCRdb reanalysed the 5' RACE reads using MiXCR and keeps one entry per CDR3 protein. The data show about 540,000 distinct CDR3 sequences, with 12% seen just once and about 6.8% held by the top ten. The specimen sequenced was blood, either unsorted or a sorted T cell fraction (not recorded which). These receptors were obtained from a male donor with ankylosing spondylitis.

The J gene is TRBJ1-5, the V gene TRBV24-1; tentative D call: TRBD1 (5 bases). The germline V and J ends were trimmed by 3 bases and 7 bases, with 12 bases remaining between them. The CDR3 totals 14 residues. The germline V gene encodes CDR1 KGHDR and CDR2 SFDVKD. Written as DNA, the CDR3 is TGTGCCACCAGTGATGGGGGGTCGGGGCAGCCCCAGCATTTT. As protein: CATSDGGSGQPQHF.

The chain uses TRBV11-2 and TRBJ2-1; 9 bases agree with TRBD1. Per the germline V gene, CDR1 is SGHAT and CDR2 is FQNNGV. The CDR3 sequence is 15 residues long. V lost 2 bases and J lost 7; bases outside the gene matches: 6. The CDR3 DNA is TGTGCCAGCAGCTTATCTACAGGGGGCTTGAATGAGCAGTTCTTC. Its protein is CASSLSTGGLNEQFF.

This clonotype has more than one count but fewer than ten. The chain recombines TRBV6-4 with TRBJ2-1; D is possibly TRBD2 (5 bases). Trimming removed 6 bases at V and 9 bases at J, with 18 bases between. The CDR3 has 14 amino acids. Germline-derived CDR1 and CDR2 are MRHNA and SNTAGT. The CDR3 DNA reads TGTGCCAGCAGCCCGACTCTACTAGGAACTGAGCAGTTCTTC. It is translated as CASSPTLLGTEQFF.

The chain employs TRBV29-1 and TRBJ2-7, with TRBD2 matching 11 bases. Germline CDR1 and CDR2: SQVTM and ANQGSEA. There are 16 residues in the CDR3. V dropped 1 base and J dropped 6; count of bases not matched to a gene: 11. The CDR3 here is CSVEAGLAGGFPEQYF. CDR3 DNA sequence: TGCAGCGTTGAAGCCGGACTAGCGGGCGGGTTCCCCGAGCAGTACTTC.

Ten or more counts support this clonotype. V gene TRBV11-3 combines with J gene TRBJ2-2; 8 bases line up with TRBD2. Germline V CDR1 and CDR2: SGHNT, YENEEA. The CDR3 totals 16 residues. With V trimmed by 3 bases and J by 5 bases, 8 bases remained unmatched. CDR3 loop: CASSFSPTGGTGELFF. The CDR3 DNA reads TGTGCCAGCAGCTTTTCCCCGACGGGGGGGACCGGGGAGCTGTTTTTT.

This clonotype was seen a few times. This chain connects TRBV6-6 to TRBJ1-2, with D unclear. From germline, CDR1 is MNHNY and CDR2 SVGAGI (reference sequence). The CDR3 runs to 13 residues. Trimming took off 7 bases at V and 8 bases at J, with 17 bases between the two ends. The CDR3 DNA reads TGTGCCAGCACCCTGGGGAAGGGAGGCGGCTACACCTTC. The encoded protein is CASTLGKGGGYTF.

The chain uses TRBV12-3 or TRBV12-4 and TRBJ2-1; no clear D gene. Deletions cut 6 bases from V and 2 bases from J, with 11 bases between. CDR3 length: 14 residues. This CDR3 is CASRARPAYNEQFF. The CDR3 coding sequence is TGTGCCAGCAGGGCCCGTCCAGCCTACAATGAGCAGTTCTTC.

Ten or more counts support this clonotype. V is TRBV10-2 and J is TRBJ2-7, with 8 bases aligning to TRBD2. With V trimmed by 11 bases and J by 2 bases, 8 bases remained unmatched. The germline V gene encodes CDR1 WSHSY and CDR2 SAAADI. The CDR3 spans 13 residues. CDR3 DNA: TGCGCCCCCAGGGCGGGAGGCCCCTACGAGCAGTACTTC. This gives the protein CAPRAGGPYEQYF.

This clonotype was counted ten times or more. V usage is TRBV10-3 and J usage is TRBJ1-2, with a weak D call TRBD1 (5 bases). CDR1 and CDR2 from the germline V gene are ENHRY and SYGVKD. The CDR3 has 14 amino acids. V lost 0 bases and J 5 bases, leaving 10 bases between the germline ends. DNA of the CDR3: TGTGCCATCAGTGAGTCTCAGGGCCATTATGGCTACACCTTC. Translation gives CAISESQGHYGYTF.

The chain recombines TRBV7-9 with TRBJ1-2; no clear D. CDR3 length equals 11 residues. Trimming pared 6 bases from V and 8 bases from J, leaving 10 bases between. The V gene's germline CDR1 is SEHNR and CDR2 FQNEAQ (reference sequence). Here the CDR3 reads CASSDAGGYTF. In DNA, the CDR3 is TGTGCCAGCAGTGACGCCGGAGGCTACACCTTC.

This chain connects TRBV24-1 to TRBJ2-1; the D gene is possibly TRBD1 (5 bases). CDR3 length: 16 residues. Germline assignment: CDR1 KGHDR and CDR2 SFDVKD. Trimming stripped 4 bases from V and 6 bases from J, with 18 bases between. The DNA of the CDR3 is TGTGCCACCAGTGACAGGGATTTGGGGTTAGGCAATGAGCAGTTCTTC. The encoded protein is CATSDRDLGLGNEQFF.

The CDR3 DNA follows: TGTGCCAGCAGATGGGGGGCGCGGAATGAGCAGTTCTTC. It encodes CASRWGARNEQFF. The rearrangement joins TRBV27 to TRBJ2-1, with D perhaps assigned TRBD1 or TRBD2 (6 bases each). The CDR3 is 13 residues long. Germline-derived CDR1 and CDR2 are MNHEY and SMNVEV (reference sequence). Between the trimmed V and J ends, which lost 6 bases and 7 bases, there was a span of 13 bases.

The rearrangement joins TRBV2 to TRBJ2-3, with no clear D. Germline V gene data show CDR1 as SNHLY and CDR2 as FYNNEI. CDR3 size: 14 residues. The ends were cut back, 4 bases at V and 4 bases at J, with 12 bases in the middle. The CDR3 is CASSGVNLADTQYF. DNA for the CDR3: TGTGCCAGCAGTGGGGTAAATCTTGCAGATACGCAGTATTTT. Full variable domain (remainder filled in from reference TRBV2 and TRBJ2-3): EPEVTQTPSHQVTQMGQEVILRCVPISNHLYFYWYRQILGQKVEFLVSFYNNEISEKSEIFDDQFSVERPDGSNFTLKIRSTKLEDSAMYFCASSGVNLADTQYFGPGTRLTVL.

In its sample, this clonotype was seen many times. This chain uses TRBV5-1 with TRBJ1-1, with 9 bases fitting TRBD1. In germline, CDR1 is SGHRS, CDR2 YFSETQ. Unmatched junction bases numbered 5, after V lost 4 bases and J lost 4 bases. The length of the CDR3 is 14 residues. CDR3 sequence: CASSIRDRATEAFF. The DNA for the CDR3 is TGCGCCAGCAGCATCCGGGACAGGGCCACTGAAGCTTTCTTT.

This clonotype was counted only a few times. The chain uses TRBV5-1 and TRBJ2-5; D remains unclear. V lost 4 bases and J 5 bases, leaving 12 bases between the germline ends. The CDR3 runs to 13 residues. The germline V gene has CDR1 SGHRS and CDR2 YFSETQ. The CDR3 sequence: CASSPTTVETQYF. The CDR3 bases are TGCGCCAGCAGCCCAACCACTGTGGAGACCCAGTACTTC.

This clonotype occurred a few times. The J gene is TRBJ2-5, the V gene TRBV5-1; 10 bases align to TRBD2. With 2 bases clipped from V and 5 bases from J, the junction kept 9 bases outside the gene matches. This CDR3 comprises 16 residues. Germline lookup yields CDR1 SGHRS and CDR2 YFSETQ. The CDR3 sequence is CASSFSGRASSETQYF. The CDR3 coding sequence is TGCGCCAGCAGCTTCAGCGGGAGGGCTTCATCGGAGACCCAGTACTTC.

The V call is TRBV2, the J call TRBJ1-1; D is unclear. V lost 1 base, J lost 2 bases, and 5 bases lay in between. Germline loops: CDR1 SNHLY, CDR2 FYNNEI. This CDR3 contains 13 residues. CDR3 protein: CASSEETNTEAFF. CDR3 DNA: TGTGCCAGCAGTGAAGAGACCAACACTGAAGCTTTCTTT.

In this sample, this clonotype turned up many times. V is TRBV4-2 and J is TRBJ2-1; 7 bases line up with TRBD1. The V and J ends lost 4 bases and 0 bases, in that order; junction bases with no gene match: 6. Per germline, CDR1 LGHNA and CDR2 YNFKEQ. The CDR3 is made up of 16 amino acids. The CDR3 nucleotides are TGTGCCAGCAGCCTGGGACAGCTAAGCTCCTACAATGAGCAGTTCTTC. It is translated as CASSLGQLSSYNEQFF.

This clonotype was seen more than once but under ten times. The gene calls are TRBV4-2 and TRBJ2-2; 7 bases agree with TRBD1. V was clipped by 4 bases and J by 0 bases; unmatched bases: 5. CDR1 is LGHNA and CDR2 is YNFKEQ in the germline V gene. The CDR3 runs 16 residues. The CDR3 protein is CASSPDRAANTGELFF. The CDR3, as DNA: TGTGCCAGCAGCCCTGACAGGGCCGCGAACACCGGGGAGCTGTTTTTT.

J is TRBJ1-6 and V is TRBV7-9; D remains unclear. V was pared by 2 bases and J by 5 bases, with 10 bases between. CDR1 and CDR2 from the germline V gene are SEHNR and FQNEAQ (reference sequence). There are 15 residues in the CDR3. DNA of the CDR3: TGTGCCAGCAGCTTACGGCGTGCGGATAATTCACCCCTCCACTTT. It specifies CASSLRRADNSPLHF.

This clonotype has more than one count but fewer than ten. The chain employs TRBV20-1 and TRBJ2-7, with TRBD2 matching 7 bases. CDR1 and CDR2 from the germline V gene are DFQATT and SNEGSKA (reference sequence). The V and J ends lost 6 bases and 2 bases, in that order; junction bases with no gene match: 7. This CDR3 comprises 13 residues. CDR3 in amino acids: CSASTGTTYEQYF. CDR3 nucleotides: TGCAGTGCCTCAACCGGGACTACCTACGAGCAGTACTTC.

This chain uses TRBV9 with TRBJ2-1; D may be TRBD1 (5 bases). Germline CDR1 is SGDLS and CDR2 is YYNGEE. CDR3 length: 14 residues. V lost 4 bases and J lost 6, with 14 bases in between. The CDR3 protein is CASSQTQGGNEQFF. The CDR3 DNA reads as TGTGCCAGCAGCCAAACCCAGGGTGGCAATGAGCAGTTCTTC.

This clonotype has more than one count but fewer than ten. V and J are TRBV5-6 and TRBJ2-3, with 9 positions matching TRBD2. Germline CDR1 SGHDT, CDR2 YYEEEE. V was clipped by 4 bases and J by 1 base; unmatched bases: 13. The CDR3 has 18 amino acids. For the CDR3, the DNA is TGTGCCAGCAGCGGGGGGGCTAGCGGGAATTTAGGCACAGATACGCAGTATTTT. It yields the protein CASSGGASGNLGTDTQYF.

The genes are TRBV6-5 and TRBJ2-1; D might be TRBD1 (6 bases). Germline-derived CDR1 and CDR2 are MNHEY and SVGAGI. The CDR3 has 16 amino acids. Trimming cost V 4 bases and J 6 bases, with 19 bases left between them. The chain's CDR3 is CASSLQGEGMGNEQFF. CDR3 in DNA: TGTGCCAGCAGTTTACAGGGAGAAGGTATGGGCAATGAGCAGTTCTTC.

This clonotype has at least ten counts. The chain carries TRBV7-2 and TRBJ1-5; D gene unclear. Trimming stripped 2 bases from V and 6 bases from J, with 8 bases between. CDR3 length equals 13 residues. Germline CDR1 reads SGHTA; CDR2 reads FQGNSA. The CDR3 is CASSLNELQPQHF. The CDR3 DNA is TGTGCCAGCAGCTTAAATGAGCTTCAGCCCCAGCATTTT.

The J gene is TRBJ1-1, the V gene TRBV3-1; perhaps TRBD1 as D (6 bases). V was shortened by 3 bases and J by 1 base, with 12 bases between the two germline ends. This CDR3 is 15 amino acids long. Germline V gives CDR1 LGHDT, CDR2 YNNKEL (reference sequence). For the CDR3, the DNA is TGTGCCAGCAGCCAGAACAGGGTAGAGAACACTGAAGCTTTCTTT. Its protein is CASSQNRVENTEAFF.

This clonotype was detected many times. V is TRBV27 and J is TRBJ1-2; tentative D call: TRBD1 (5 bases). Germline V gives CDR1 MNHEY, CDR2 SMNVEV (reference sequence). The CDR3 spans 14 residues. Trimming took 5 bases from V and 3 from J, leaving 13 bases between them. The CDR3, as DNA: TGTGCCAGCAGTGGGTTGCGGGGGGACTATGGCTACACCTTC. Translation gives CASSGLRGDYGYTF.

This clonotype was recorded many times. The chain has TRBV12-3 or TRBV12-4 and TRBJ2-1, with a tentative D call TRBD1 (6 bases). The germline V and J ends were trimmed by 4 bases and 3 bases, with 10 bases remaining between them. The CDR3 runs 14 residues. The DNA for the CDR3 is TGTGCCAGCAGTTCACGACAGGTCTACAATGAGCAGTTCTTC. Its protein product is CASSSRQVYNEQFF.

This rearrangement joins TRBV11-3 to TRBJ2-1; D might be TRBD2 (5 bases). This CDR3 has 16 residues. Trimming cost V 0 bases and J 0 bases, with 9 bases left between them. Germline values: CDR1 SGHNT, CDR2 YENEEA. The CDR3: CASSLDRTSSYNEQFF. The DNA for the CDR3 is TGTGCCAGCAGCTTAGATCGGACTTCCTCCTACAATGAGCAGTTCTTC.

The chain joins TRBV20-1 to TRBJ1-1; D is unclear. The V gene lost 0 bases and the J gene lost 5 bases, with 13 bases spanning the gap. Germline V gene lookup returns CDR1 DFQATT and CDR2 SNEGSKA (reference sequence). This CDR3 spans 14 amino acids. CDR3 in amino acids: CSARDLDRGTEAFF. CDR3 DNA: TGCAGTGCTAGAGATTTAGACCGAGGGACTGAAGCTTTCTTT.